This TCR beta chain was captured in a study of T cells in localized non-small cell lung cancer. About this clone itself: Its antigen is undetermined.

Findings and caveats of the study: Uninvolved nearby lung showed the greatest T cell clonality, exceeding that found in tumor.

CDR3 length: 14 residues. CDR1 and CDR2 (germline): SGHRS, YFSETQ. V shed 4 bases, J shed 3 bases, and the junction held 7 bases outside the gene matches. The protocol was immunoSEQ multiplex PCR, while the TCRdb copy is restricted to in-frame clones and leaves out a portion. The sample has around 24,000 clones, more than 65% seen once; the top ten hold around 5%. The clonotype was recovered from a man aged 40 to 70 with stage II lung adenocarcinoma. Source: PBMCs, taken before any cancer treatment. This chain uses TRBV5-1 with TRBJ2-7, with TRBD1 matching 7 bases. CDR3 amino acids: CASSPFDRDYEQYF. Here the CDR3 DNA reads TGCGCCAGCAGCCCGTTCGACAGGGACTACGAGCAGTACTTC.